Listed here is a single T cell receptor beta chain. Three rounds of nested PCR, following a modified ARM-PCR protocol, produced the TCRbeta library. TCRdb processed the multiplex PCR reads anew with MiXCR; each CDR3 protein has one entry. The data show 40,000 or so distinct CDR3 sequences, approximately 57% seen once. The source of the sample is a study of tumor and adjacent non-tumor tissue in lung cancer. Study at large: There were 11 to 12 adenocarcinoma, a couple of squamous cell carcinoma and 1 small cell lung cancer cases.

The template was RNA from unsorted bulk tissue. This non-tumor lung sample came from over 3 cm beyond the tumor edge. Germline CDR1 reads MGHRA; CDR2 reads YSYEKL. The CDR3 runs 13 residues. V shed 4 bases, J shed 4 bases, and the junction held 3 bases outside the gene matches. The receptor was derived from a man aged 50 to 59 with non-small cell lung cancer. This chain joins TRBV4-1 and TRBJ1-2, with 7 bases fitting TRBD1. The sample comprised distant non-tumor lung tissue. The CDR3 nucleotides read TGCGCCAGCAGCCCCAGGGGGAGCTATGGCTACACCTTC. Translating gives CASSPRGSYGYTF.